The 26 T cell receptor beta chains in this list originate from one sample, sequenced in a study of CD8+ T cells in alopecia areata (dated 2018 in TCRdb). Libraries were made using the immunoSEQ multiplex PCR assay. RNA was extracted from all samples and reverse transcribed into cDNA as template for TCR sequencing. Sourced from immuneACCESS, this table was stored by TCRdb with only in-frame sequences that have V and J called. A share of the clones is absent; for the studies checked, an unresolved V gene accounts for under half, and the remainder has no known explanation. The sample table holds 170,000 or so clones, of which around 71% were seen once. The ten largest clones take up about 0.94% of the sample. Per the publication, the time point label means: roughly 27 days on oral tofacitinib. The sample's treatment or condition label is to be understood as: oral pan-JAK inhibitor, 5-10 mg twice daily.

The starting material was CD4+ T cells sorted from blood, obtained at week 4, from a patient treated with tofacitinib. These receptor sequences come from a human donor with alopecia areata.

This clone was found a few times. Just one base apart from a much larger clone, this may be a read error. V is TRBV7-9 and J is TRBJ2-5; TRBD1 agrees at 7 bases. The CDR3 is made up of 14 amino acids. CDR1 SEHNR and CDR2 FQNEAQ come from the germline V gene (reference sequence). V lost 5 bases, J lost 1 base, and 4 bases stayed unmatched. CDR3 nucleotide sequence: TGTGCCAGCAGCCCGACAGGGCTCCAAGAGACCCAGTACTTC. Translation: CASSPTGLQETQYF.

The chain joins TRBV30 to TRBJ1-2; maybe TRBD1 (6 bases). CDR1 is GTSNPN, CDR2 SVGIG, per germline (reference sequence). Trimming pared 3 bases from V and 3 bases from J, leaving 14 bases between. The CDR3 has 14 amino acids. Here the CDR3 DNA reads TGTGCCTGGAGCGATCCCCCAGGGGACTATGGCTACACCTTC. Translation gives CAWSDPPGDYGYTF. Based on the CDR3 plus reference TRBV30 and TRBJ1-2, the full variable domain is SQTIHQWPATLVQPVGSPLSLECTVEGTSNPNLYWYRQAAGRGLQLLFYSVGIGQISSEVPQNLSASRPQDRQFILSSKKLLLSDSGFYLCAWSDPPGDYGYTFGSGTRLTVV.

The chain has TRBV5-1 and TRBJ1-1, with D possibly being TRBD1 (5 bases). Trimming removed 4 bases at V and 5 bases at J, with 27 bases between. Germline V gene data show CDR1 as SGHRS and CDR2 as YFSETQ. CDR3 size: 18 residues. The CDR3 region has the DNA TGCGCCAGCAGCCCACAACCGACCGCGGGGGAGCTGGGGACTGAAGCTTTCTTT. Translation: CASSPQPTAGELGTEAFF. Full variable domain (rest looked up from reference TRBV5-1 and TRBJ1-1): KAGVTQTPRYLIKTRGQQVTLSCSPISGHRSVSWYQQTPGQGLQFLFEYFSETQRNKGNFPGRFSGRQFSNSRSEMNVSTLELGDSALYLCASSPQPTAGELGTEAFFGQGTRLTVV.

This clone came up once. The chain joins TRBV20-1 to TRBJ2-3, with D possibly TRBD2 on 6 matching bases. The ends were cut back, 5 bases at V and 7 bases at J, with 10 bases in the middle. The V gene's germline CDR1 is DFQATT and CDR2 SNEGSKA (reference sequence). The CDR3 extends over 11 amino acids. CDR3 in DNA: TGCAGTGCTCCGGAGGGGAATACGCAGTATTTT. Its protein is CSAPEGNTQYF.

The J gene is TRBJ2-7, the V gene TRBV5-6; D unclear. Trimming removed 6 bases from V and 3 bases from J, with 7 bases in between. Looked up from germline, CDR1 is SGHDT and CDR2 is YYEEEE. This CDR3 is built from 11 residues. CDR3 nucleotides: TGTGCCAGCAACAAAAACTACGAGCAGTACTTC. Translated, it gives CASNKNYEQYF.

This rearrangement joins TRBV30 to TRBJ1-5; D is undetermined. Trimming stripped 3 bases from V and 6 bases from J, with 9 bases between. This CDR3 spans 12 amino acids. Germline values: CDR1 GTSNPN, CDR2 SVGIG (reference sequence). The DNA of the CDR3 is TGTGCCTGGAGCGATGGAGGTCAGCCCCAGCATTTT. Its translation: CAWSDGGQPQHF.

The sample holds one count of this clone. CDR3 in amino acids: CASSYGQGAGETQYF. For the CDR3, the DNA is TGTGCCAGCAGTTACGGTCAGGGGGCGGGAGAGACCCAGTACTTC. The rearrangement joins TRBV27 to TRBJ2-5; 8 bases fit TRBD1. Looked up from germline, CDR1 is MNHEY and CDR2 is SMNVEV (reference sequence). CDR3 length: 15 amino acids. J gave up 4 bases and V 4 bases, and 8 bases lay outside the gene matches.

The chain is built from TRBV30 and TRBJ2-5; D tentatively reads TRBD1 or TRBD2 (5 bases each). V lost 3 bases, J lost 0 bases, and 20 bases lay in between. The CDR3 contains 17 residues. The germline gives CDR1 GTSNPN, CDR2 SVGIG (reference sequence). DNA of the CDR3: TGTGCCTGGAGCCTCGGAAGGATGGGGACGTACCAAGAGACCCAGTACTTC. Translating it yields CAWSLGRMGTYQETQYF.

The chain carries TRBV4-1 and TRBJ2-7, with D tentatively TRBD1 or TRBD2 (6 bases each). Trimming removed 3 bases from V and 2 bases from J, with 23 bases in between. CDR3 length: 18 amino acids. From germline, CDR1 is MGHRA and CDR2 YSYEKL. CDR3: CASSHPEGGRFPTYEQYF. The CDR3 region has the DNA TGCGCCAGCAGCCACCCTGAGGGGGGACGCTTCCCCACCTACGAGCAGTACTTC.

This chain links TRBV5-4 with TRBJ2-6, with D unresolved. Trimming left V 2 bases short and J 1 base short, with 13 bases between. The CDR3 has 17 residues. Germline assignment: CDR1 SGHNT and CDR2 YYREEE (reference sequence). The DNA of the CDR3 is TGTGCCAGCAGCTTTTCGGTTTTTAAATCTGGGGCCAACGTCCTGACTTTC. Translation: CASSFSVFKSGANVLTF.

This chain connects TRBV13 to TRBJ2-2; TRBD2 agrees at 8 bases. The V gene end was trimmed by 11 bases and the J gene end by 0 bases; junction bases not matched to a gene: 2. The germline V gene encodes CDR1 PRHDT and CDR2 FYEKMQ (reference sequence). There are 13 residues in the CDR3. The CDR3 region is CAAGGSNTGELFF. CDR3 bases: TGTGCCGCGGGGGGATCGAACACCGGGGAGCTGTTTTTT.

The chain uses TRBV30 and TRBJ2-3; maybe TRBD1 (6 bases). The CDR3 has 15 amino acids. Trimming removed 0 bases at V and 2 bases at J, with 12 bases between. Germline V gene data show CDR1 as GTSNPN and CDR2 as SVGIG (reference sequence). CDR3 amino acids: CAWSVGGSFTDTQYF. The CDR3 coding sequence is TGTGCCTGGAGTGTAGGGGGTAGCTTCACAGATACGCAGTATTTT.

The chain carries TRBV6-6 and TRBJ1-2; D is possibly TRBD1 (5 bases). V lost 2 bases, J lost 8 bases, and 18 bases lay in between. The germline CDR1 and CDR2 sequences are MNHNY and SVGAGI (reference sequence). The CDR3 has 15 amino acids. The CDR3 spells CASSYAWGNEIGYTF. In DNA form, the CDR3 reads TGTGCCAGCAGTTACGCCTGGGGGAATGAGATAGGCTACACCTTC.

The chain combines TRBV9 with TRBJ2-7; D is possibly TRBD2 (5 bases). The germline V gene has CDR1 SGDLS and CDR2 YYNGEE. CDR3 size: 12 residues. The V end was cut by 0 bases, the J end by 4 bases, with 5 bases between. CDR3 nucleotide sequence: TGTGCCAGCAGCGTAGCGGGGTACGAGCAGTACTTC. Its translation: CASSVAGYEQYF.

This clone occurred a few times. The V and J genes are TRBV5-1 and TRBJ2-2; no definite D call. CDR3 length: 13 residues. Trimming took off 0 bases at V and 6 bases at J, with 6 bases between the two ends. Per germline, CDR1 SGHRS and CDR2 YFSETQ. The CDR3 DNA is TGCGCCAGCAGCTTGGCTGCCTCCGGGGAGCTGTTTTTT. As protein: CASSLAASGELFF. Filled out from reference TRBV5-1 and TRBJ2-2, the complete variable domain reads KAGVTQTPRYLIKTRGQQVTLSCSPISGHRSVSWYQQTPGQGLQFLFEYFSETQRNKGNFPGRFSGRQFSNSRSEMNVSTLELGDSALYLCASSLAASGELFFGEGSRLTVL.

The V call is TRBV20-1, the J call TRBJ2-3; D gene unclear. Germline-derived CDR1 and CDR2 are DFQATT and SNEGSKA (reference sequence). This CDR3 spans 11 amino acids. V was pared by 6 bases and J by 5 bases, with 9 bases between. In DNA form, the CDR3 reads TGCAGTGCCCCCTTGGGAGATACGCAGTATTTT. Its translation: CSAPLGDTQYF.

The V call is TRBV7-2, the J call TRBJ2-1, with D perhaps TRBD2 (7 bases). Trimming left V 2 bases short and J 0 bases short, with 8 bases between. Germline CDR1 and CDR2: SGHTA and FQGNSA. The CDR3 totals 15 residues. The CDR3: CASSLRGASYNEQFF. In DNA, the CDR3 is TGTGCCAGCAGCTTACGGGGGGCCTCCTACAATGAGCAGTTCTTC. The whole variable domain, remainder taken from reference TRBV7-2 and TRBJ2-1, is GAGVSQSPSNKVTEKGKDVELRCDPISGHTALYWYRQSLGQGLEFLIYFQGNSAPDKSGLPSDRFSAERTGGSVSTLTIQRTQQEDSAVYLCASSLRGASYNEQFFGPGTRLTVL.

This chain uses TRBV5-4 with TRBJ2-2, with 8 bases lining up with TRBD2. CDR1 and CDR2 (germline): SGHNT, YYREEE (reference sequence). Germline trimming cut 3 bases from V and 5 bases from J; bases unmatched to any gene: 6. This CDR3 is 15 amino acids long. CDR3 residues: CASSYGTRFTGELFF. CDR3 nucleotide sequence: TGTGCCAGCAGCTATGGGACTAGATTTACCGGGGAGCTGTTTTTT.

This clone was counted between two and nine times. A junction end diverges from the germline sequence, so it may reflect a read error. The chain carries TRBV29-1 and TRBJ2-3; D unresolved. The CDR3 sequence is 11 residues long. Germline V lookup: CDR1 SQVTM, CDR2 ANQGSEA. The CDR3 loop reads CSIDPQDTQYF. The CDR3 DNA reads as TGCAGCATTGACCCCCAAGATACGCAGTATTTT.

This clone was counted once. The rearrangement joins TRBV4-2 to TRBJ1-3, with D unresolved. Germline CDR1 and CDR2: LGHNA and YNFKEQ. Trimming took 5 bases from V and 1 from J, leaving 12 bases between them. CDR3 size: 15 residues. In DNA form, the CDR3 reads TGTGCCAGCAGCTTCCGAGGGAGTTCTGGAAACACCATATATTTT. Protein sequence: CASSFRGSSGNTIYF.

The chain is built from TRBV4-1 and TRBJ1-4; a weak D match, TRBD1 (5 bases). V was trimmed by 2 bases and J by 1 base, leaving 14 bases between them. Germline assignment: CDR1 MGHRA and CDR2 YSYEKL. The CDR3 is made up of 17 amino acids. DNA for the CDR3: TGCGCCAGCAGCCAATCTATGTTTGGGGGAACTAATGAAAAACTGTTTTTT. Translated, it gives CASSQSMFGGTNEKLFF.

This clone was counted between two and nine times. The chain combines TRBV27 with TRBJ1-3, with D maybe TRBD1 (5 bases). CDR3 size: 17 residues. Trimming stripped 5 bases from V and 0 bases from J, with 17 bases between. Germline V gene lookup returns CDR1 MNHEY and CDR2 SMNVEV (reference sequence). The CDR3 loop is CASSRSLGQASGNTIYF. CDR3 nucleotide sequence: TGTGCCAGCAGTCGGAGTCTCGGACAAGCCTCTGGAAACACCATATATTTT.

A note on this clone: Within the sample, other DNA sequences also encode this same CDR3. The gene calls are TRBV29-1 and TRBJ2-7; D gene uncertain. CDR1 and CDR2 from the germline V gene are SQVTM and ANQGSEA. Trimming left V 7 bases short and J 0 bases short, with 10 bases between. This CDR3 spans 12 amino acids. This CDR3 is CSATVSSYEQYF. In nucleotides, the CDR3 is TGCAGCGCAACAGTCAGCTCCTACGAGCAGTACTTC.

This clone appeared once. This CDR3 is also generated by other DNA sequences in the sample. The chain links TRBV5-1 to TRBJ1-2, with TRBD1 identical over 11 bases. After removal of 0 bases from V and 7 bases from J, the junction contained 2 bases not matched to a gene. CDR3 length equals 14 residues. Germline V gene data show CDR1 as SGHRS and CDR2 as YFSETQ. The CDR3 sequence is CASSLAGTGGGYTF. For the CDR3, the DNA is TGCGCCAGCAGCTTGGCAGGGACAGGGGGTGGCTACACCTTC. Full variable domain (outside the CDR3, taken from reference TRBV5-1 and TRBJ1-2): KAGVTQTPRYLIKTRGQQVTLSCSPISGHRSVSWYQQTPGQGLQFLFEYFSETQRNKGNFPGRFSGRQFSNSRSEMNVSTLELGDSALYLCASSLAGTGGGYTFGSGTRLTVV.

The chain couples TRBV30 to TRBJ1-5; D not certain. Germline V gene lookup returns CDR1 GTSNPN and CDR2 SVGIG (reference sequence). The germline V and J ends were trimmed by 2 bases and 6 bases, with 11 bases remaining between them. The CDR3 spans 13 residues. For the CDR3, the DNA is TGTGCCTGGAGTAACGGCGAGGGTCAGCCCCAGCATTTT. It is translated as CAWSNGEGQPQHF.

The chain links TRBV12-5 to TRBJ2-3, with unresolved D. Trimming removed 4 bases at V and 2 bases at J, with 16 bases between. CDR1 and CDR2 from the germline V gene are LGHNT and FRNRAP. CDR3 length: 16 amino acids. The CDR3 reads CASGSPAAPSTDTQYF. The CDR3 nucleotides read TGTGCTAGTGGTTCGCCGGCGGCCCCTTCCACAGATACGCAGTATTTT.